Sequencing of this T cell receptor beta chain was carried out in a study of blood T cell repertoires in COVID-19. Sequencing used immunoSEQ multiplex PCR; TCRdb keeps in-frame clones, though not all of them. The sample records around 170,000 clones, more than 85% being singletons. CDR3 size: 18 residues. Germline CDR1 and CDR2: SGHVS and FNYEAQ. With V trimmed by 2 bases and J by 4 bases, 14 bases remained unmatched. Specimen: peripheral blood. V gene TRBV7-6 combines with J gene TRBJ1-3; 7 nucleotides line up with TRBD1. This receptor was taken from a woman in her twenties or thirties with active or convalescent COVID-19. The CDR3 reads CASSLSPTGLGDGNTIYF. The DNA of the CDR3 is TGTGCCAGCAGCTTATCACCGACAGGGCTAGGAGACGGAAACACCATATATTTT.